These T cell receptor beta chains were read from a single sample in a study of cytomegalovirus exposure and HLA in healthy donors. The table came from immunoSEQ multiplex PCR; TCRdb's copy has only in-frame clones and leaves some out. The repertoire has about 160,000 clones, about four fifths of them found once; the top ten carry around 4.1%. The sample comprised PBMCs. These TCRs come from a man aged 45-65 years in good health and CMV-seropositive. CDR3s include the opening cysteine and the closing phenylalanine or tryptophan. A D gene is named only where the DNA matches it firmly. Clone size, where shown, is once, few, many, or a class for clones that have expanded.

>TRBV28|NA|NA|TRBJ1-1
TGTGCCAGCAGTTTATTTTCAGGGATGAGGACTGAAGCTTTCTTT
CASSLFSGMRTEAFF
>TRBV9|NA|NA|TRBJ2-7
TGTGCCAGCAGCGTCAGGGGCGGAAGCTCCTACGAGCAGTACTTC
CASSVRGGSSYEQYF
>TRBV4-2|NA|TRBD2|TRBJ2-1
TGTGCCAGCGGAAGCCTTGGGAGGGCCGCCTACAATGAGCAGTTCTTC
CASGSLGRAAYNEQFF
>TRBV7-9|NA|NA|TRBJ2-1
TGTGCCAGCAGCTTAGCCTTCTCCGGGACATCCTCCTACAATGAGCAGTTCTTC
CASSLAFSGTSSYNEQFF
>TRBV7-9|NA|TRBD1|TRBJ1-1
TGTGCCAGCAGCCAGAGACAGGGAAAGAACACTGAAGCTTTCTTT
CASSQRQGKNTEAFF
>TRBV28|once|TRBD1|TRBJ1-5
TGTGCCAGCAGTTACCAGACAGGGAACAATCAGCCCCAGCATTTT
CASSYQTGNNQPQHF
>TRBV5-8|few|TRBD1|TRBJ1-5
TGTGCCAGCAGCTTGGACCCCGGGACAGGGGGTCAGCCCCAGCATTTT
CASSLDPGTGGQPQHF
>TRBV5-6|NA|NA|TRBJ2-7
TGTGCCAGCAGCTTTCTGGAGGTGGGCTACGAGCAGTACTTC
CASSFLEVGYEQYF
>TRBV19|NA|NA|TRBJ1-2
TGTGCCAGTAGTATCCGAGGGGGTGGTATCTTC
CASSIRGGGIF
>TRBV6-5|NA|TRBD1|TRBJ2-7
TGTGCCAGCAGTTACCCCCCCGGGACAGGGGGTGAGCAGTACTTC
CASSYPPGTGGEQYF
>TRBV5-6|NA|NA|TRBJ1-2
TGTGCCAGCAGGCGAGCGACGTATGGCTACACCTTC
CASRRATYGYTF
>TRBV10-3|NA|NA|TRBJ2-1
TGTGCCAGCCACGCCGGGACACAGGTCGTCGATGAGCAGTTCTTC
CASHAGTQVVDEQFF
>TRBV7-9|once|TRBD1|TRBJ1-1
TGTGCCAGCAGCTTAGTTCGGACAGGCTCCACTGAAGCTTTCTTT
CASSLVRTGSTEAFF
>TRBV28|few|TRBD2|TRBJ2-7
TGTGCCAGCAGTTTAGGGGGAGGGCATTCCTACGAGCAGTACTTC
CASSLGGGHSYEQYF
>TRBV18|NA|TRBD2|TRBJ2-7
TGTGCCAGCTCAACTGGACTAGCTGGATCCTACGAGCAGTACTTC
CASSTGLAGSYEQYF
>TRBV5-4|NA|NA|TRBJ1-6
TGTGCCAGCAGCCCAGGTAGCTCCTATAATTCACCCCTCCACTTT
CASSPGSSYNSPLHF
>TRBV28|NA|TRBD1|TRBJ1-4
TGTGCCAGCAGTTTAACGACAGGGGCGTATCCTAATGAAAAACTGTTTTTT
CASSLTTGAYPNEKLFF
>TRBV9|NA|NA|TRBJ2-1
TGTGCCAGCAGCGCAGACCCCGATGGGGGGGGCCCCTACAATGAGCAGTTCTTC
CASSADPDGGGPYNEQFF
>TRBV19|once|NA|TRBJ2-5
TGTGCCAGTACGAACAGGGAACGGGAGACCCAGTACTTC
CASTNRERETQYF
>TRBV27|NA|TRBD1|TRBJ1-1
TGTGCCAGCAGTTTCTACGGACAGGGGGCTTTCTTT
CASSFYGQGAFF
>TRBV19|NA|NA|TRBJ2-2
TGTGCCAGTAGTACAGGGAACACCGGGGAGCTGTTTTTT
CASSTGNTGELFF
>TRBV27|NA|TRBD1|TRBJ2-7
TGTGCCAGCTCCCCCCTTGGACAGGCCTACGAGCAGTACTTC
CASSPLGQAYEQYF
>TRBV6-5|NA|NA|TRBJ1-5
TGTGCCAGCAGTCTCAACCCCGGTGGCAATCAGCCCCAGCATTTT
CASSLNPGGNQPQHF
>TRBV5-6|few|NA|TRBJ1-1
TGTGCCAGCAGCTGGCAGGGCAACACTGAAGCTTTCTTT
CASSWQGNTEAFF
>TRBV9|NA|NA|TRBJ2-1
TGTGCCAGCAGCCCACTCATCAGCTGGGCGCATGAGCAGTTCTTC
CASSPLISWAHEQFF
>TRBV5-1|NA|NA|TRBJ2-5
TGCGCCAGCAGCCCACGGGACACCGGGGAAGAGACCCAGTACTTC
CASSPRDTGEETQYF
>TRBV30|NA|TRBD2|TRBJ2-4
TGTGCCTGGGGAACTAGCGGCAAAAACATTCAGTACTTC
CAWGTSGKNIQYF
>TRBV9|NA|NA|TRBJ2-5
TGTGCCAGCAGCCCTACGACTGCTGCGGGGATCTCTGGAGAGACCCAGTACTTC
CASSPTTAAGISGETQYF
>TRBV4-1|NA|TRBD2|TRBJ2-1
TGCGCCAGCAGCCAAGATAGCGGGGGGGCCTGGAAAGAGCAGTTCTTC
CASSQDSGGAWKEQFF
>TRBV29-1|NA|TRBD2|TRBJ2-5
TGCAGCGTTCAATCCGGGACTAGCGGGATTCAATACCAAGAGACCCAGTACTTC
CSVQSGTSGIQYQETQYF
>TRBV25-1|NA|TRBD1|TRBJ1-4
TGTGCCAGCAGTGAGGGACAGGGACGGATCGAAAAACTGTTTTTT
CASSEGQGRIEKLFF
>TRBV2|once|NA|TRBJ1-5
TGTGCCAGCAGTGTCCTTAGGGAGGGTCGCAATCAGCCCCAGCATTTT
CASSVLREGRNQPQHF
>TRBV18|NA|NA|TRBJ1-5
TGTGCCAGCTCACCATCGACAGATAGCAATCAGCCCCAGCATTTT
CASSPSTDSNQPQHF
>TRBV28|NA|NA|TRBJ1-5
TGTGCCAGCAGTTTGTTCAGGGCCAATCAGCCCCAGCATTTT
CASSLFRANQPQHF
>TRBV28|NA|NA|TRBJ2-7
TGTGCCAGCAGCCCAGGACTATTGTTTTCCAACGAGCAGTACTTC
CASSPGLLFSNEQYF
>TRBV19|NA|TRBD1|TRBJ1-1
TGTGCCAGTAGTATGGTAAGGACAGGGGGCCCTGAAGCTTTCTTT
CASSMVRTGGPEAFF
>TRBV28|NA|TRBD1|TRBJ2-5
TGTGCCAGCAGTTTACCACAGGGGAACCAAGAGACCCAGTACTTC
CASSLPQGNQETQYF
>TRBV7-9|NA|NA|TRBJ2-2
TGTGCCAGCAGCTCTCAGGGGGGATACACCGGGGAGCTGTTTTTT
CASSSQGGYTGELFF
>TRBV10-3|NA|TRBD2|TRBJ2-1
TGTGCCATCAGTGATAAGCGGGGGGTTATCAATGAGCAGTTCTTC
CAISDKRGVINEQFF
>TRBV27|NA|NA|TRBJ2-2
TGTGCCAGCAGTTTTGCCAGGGGGGTAGGGAACACCGGGGAGCTGTTTTTT
CASSFARGVGNTGELFF
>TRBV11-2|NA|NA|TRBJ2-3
TGTGCCAGCAGCTTAACAGCCCACACAGATACGCAGTATTTT
CASSLTAHTDTQYF
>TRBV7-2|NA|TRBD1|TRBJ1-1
TGTGCCAGCAGCCCCCGGACAGGGGTGAGGGCTGAAGCTTTCTTT
CASSPRTGVRAEAFF
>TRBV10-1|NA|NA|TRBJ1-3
TGCGCCAGCAGTGATGACAGTCTGTCTGGAAACACCATATATTTT
CASSDDSLSGNTIYF
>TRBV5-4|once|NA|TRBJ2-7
TGTGCCAGCAGTTCGACAGGAATAACCTACGAGCAGTACTTC
CASSSTGITYEQYF
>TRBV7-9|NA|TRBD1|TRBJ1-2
TGTGCCAGCAGCCAGGACAGGGGGCAAAGCGGCTACACCTTC
CASSQDRGQSGYTF
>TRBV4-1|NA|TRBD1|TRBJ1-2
TGCGCCAGCAGCCAGACGAGCGACACAGGGGTATCGGGCGGCTACACCTTC
CASSQTSDTGVSGGYTF
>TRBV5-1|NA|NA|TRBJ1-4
TGCGCCAGCAGCAAGACAGGCACTAATGAAAAACTGTTTTTT
CASSKTGTNEKLFF
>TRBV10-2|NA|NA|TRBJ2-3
TGCGCCAGCAACACGGGGACAGATACGCAGTATTTT
CASNTGTDTQYF
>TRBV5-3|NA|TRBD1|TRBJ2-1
TGTGCCAGAAGCCCTGGGACAGGGGGCCTGAGCTCCTACAATGAGCAGTTCTTC
CARSPGTGGLSSYNEQFF
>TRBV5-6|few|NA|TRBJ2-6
TGTGCCAGCAGCTTGGGTGAGGGCGCTGGGGCCAACGTCCTGACTTTC
CASSLGEGAGANVLTF
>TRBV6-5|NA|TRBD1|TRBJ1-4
TGTGCCAGCAGTGCCGACAGGGCAGTAAAACTGTTTTTT
CASSADRAVKLFF
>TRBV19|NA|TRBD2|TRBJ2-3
TGTGCCAGTCAAAGCGGGAGGCCCACAGATACGCAGTATTTT
CASQSGRPTDTQYF
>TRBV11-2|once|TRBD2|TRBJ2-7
TGTGCCAGCAGCCTATGGGGGGGAGCATACGAGCAGTACTTC
CASSLWGGAYEQYF
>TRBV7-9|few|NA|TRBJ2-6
TGTGCCAGCAGCTTCGGGACGGCCGGGCGGGGAGGGGCCAACGTCCTGACTTTC
CASSFGTAGRGGANVLTF